This entry is about one T cell receptor beta chain. Antigen: not known. The data originate from a study of cytomegalovirus exposure and HLA in healthy donors. Study details: As released early, the data held 65 million to 90 million unique TCRs from HLA-typed donors.

The V gene's germline CDR1 is MNHEY and CDR2 SMNVEV (reference sequence). V lost 5 bases, J lost 4 bases, and 7 bases stayed unmatched. The CDR3 sequence is 14 residues long. PCR used 60 Vbeta primers and 13 Jbeta primers. The assay was immunoSEQ multiplex PCR, and TCRdb's table has in-frame clones only and misses some. The sample records around 150,000 clones, less than 90% being singletons. Regarding the study as a whole: A later examination showed that TCR association rates differed by HLA locus, with DRB1 most and HLA-C fewest. In a later analysis, the majority of CMV-associated beta chains seemingly showed HLA restriction. Most observed TCR sequences were rare, whereas some public TCRs were detected in many donors.

This chain connects TRBV27 to TRBJ2-7; 8 bases are shared with TRBD2. This TCR was sampled from a woman younger than 35 in good health and CMV-seronegative. Sample: PBMCs. The CDR3 bases are TGTGCCAGCAGTCTCGGTAGCGGGGCATACGAGCAGTACTTC. Translated, it gives CASSLGSGAYEQYF.